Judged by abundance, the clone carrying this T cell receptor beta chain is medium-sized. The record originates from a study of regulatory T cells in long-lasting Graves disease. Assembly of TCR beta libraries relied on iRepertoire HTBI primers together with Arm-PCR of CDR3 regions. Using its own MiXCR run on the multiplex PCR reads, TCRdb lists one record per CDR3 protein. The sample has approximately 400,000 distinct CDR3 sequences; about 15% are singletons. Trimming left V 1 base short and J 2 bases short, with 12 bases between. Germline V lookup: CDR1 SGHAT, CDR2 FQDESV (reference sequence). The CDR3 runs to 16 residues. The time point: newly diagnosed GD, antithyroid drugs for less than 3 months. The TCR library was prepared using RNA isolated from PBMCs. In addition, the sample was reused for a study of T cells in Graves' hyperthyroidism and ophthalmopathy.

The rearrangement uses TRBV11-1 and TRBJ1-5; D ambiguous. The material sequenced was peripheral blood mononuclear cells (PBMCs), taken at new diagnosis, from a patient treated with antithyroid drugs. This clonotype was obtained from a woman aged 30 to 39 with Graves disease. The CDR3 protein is CASSLGTVDGNQPQHF. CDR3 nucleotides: TGTGCCAGCAGCTTAGGGACGGTGGACGGCAATCAGCCCCAGCATTTT.